This T cell receptor beta chain was sequenced during a study of T cell repertoires in cytomegalovirus infection. Overall study context: Both a matching HLA type and CMV infection were indicated by public TCR beta signatures. Findings and limits, study-wide: Of the TCR beta families, the public ones yielded a cumulative frequency that identified carriers of CMV plus the relevant HLA. HLA-C-restricted CMV-specific TCR beta clonotypes prevailed in the ex vivo response.

The V end was cut by 3 bases, the J end by 6 bases, with 16 bases between. The CDR3 spans 15 residues. This clonotype has just a few counts. Antigen: not known. TCRdb itself ran the reads through MiXCR, one entry per CDR3 protein. In the table there are under 150,000 distinct CDR3 sequences, roughly a quarter of which are singletons. The sequencing sample was made of PBMCs, sequenced either directly or after in vitro stimulation (not recorded which). The TCR originated in a human donor in good health (CMV status not recorded). Some clones in this sample may be carry-over from other donors' samples. V and J are TRBV12-3 or TRBV12-4 and TRBJ2-3; possibly TRBD2 for D (6 bases). In DNA form, the CDR3 reads TGTGCCAGCAGTTTGGCCCTAGCGAGCAGCGATACGCAGTATTTT. It codes for CASSLALASSDTQYF.